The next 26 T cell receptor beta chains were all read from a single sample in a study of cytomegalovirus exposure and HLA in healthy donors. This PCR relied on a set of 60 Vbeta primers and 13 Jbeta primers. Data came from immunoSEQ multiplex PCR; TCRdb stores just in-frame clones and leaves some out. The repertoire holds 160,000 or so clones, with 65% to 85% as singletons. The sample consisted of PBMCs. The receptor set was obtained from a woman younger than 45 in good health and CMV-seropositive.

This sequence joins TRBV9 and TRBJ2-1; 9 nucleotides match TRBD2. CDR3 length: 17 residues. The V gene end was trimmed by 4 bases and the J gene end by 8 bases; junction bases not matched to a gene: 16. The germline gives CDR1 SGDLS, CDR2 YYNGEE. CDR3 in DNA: TGTGCCAGCAGCTCCCCCCCCAGCGGGGGGCGTCGGGATGAGCAGTTCTTC. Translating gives CASSSPPSGGRRDEQFF.

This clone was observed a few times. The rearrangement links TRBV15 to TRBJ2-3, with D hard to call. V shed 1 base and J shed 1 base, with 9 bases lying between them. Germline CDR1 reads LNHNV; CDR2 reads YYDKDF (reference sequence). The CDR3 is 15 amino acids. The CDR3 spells CATSRGSPRTDTQYF. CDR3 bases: TGTGCCACCAGCAGAGGTAGCCCCCGCACAGATACGCAGTATTTT.

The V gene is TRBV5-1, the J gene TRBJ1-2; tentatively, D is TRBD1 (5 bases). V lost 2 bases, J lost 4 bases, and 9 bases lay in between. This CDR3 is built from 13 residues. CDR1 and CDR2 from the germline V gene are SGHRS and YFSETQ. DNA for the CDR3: TGCGCCAGCAGCTTAAACAGGCTCTATGGCTACACCTTC. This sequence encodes CASSLNRLYGYTF. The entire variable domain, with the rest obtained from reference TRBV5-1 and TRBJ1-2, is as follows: KAGVTQTPRYLIKTRGQQVTLSCSPISGHRSVSWYQQTPGQGLQFLFEYFSETQRNKGNFPGRFSGRQFSNSRSEMNVSTLELGDSALYLCASSLNRLYGYTFGSGTRLTVV.

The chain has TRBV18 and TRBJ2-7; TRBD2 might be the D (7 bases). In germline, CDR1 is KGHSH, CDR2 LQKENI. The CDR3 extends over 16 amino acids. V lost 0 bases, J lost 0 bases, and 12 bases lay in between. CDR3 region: CASSPPGGGISYEQYF. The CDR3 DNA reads TGTGCCAGCTCACCACCAGGGGGGGGGATCTCCTACGAGCAGTACTTC. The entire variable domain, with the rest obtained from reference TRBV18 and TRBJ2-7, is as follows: NAGVMQNPRHLVRRRGQEARLRCSPMKGHSHVYWYRQLPEEGLKFMVYLQKENIIDESGMPKERFSAEFPKEGPSILRIQQVVRGDSAAYFCASSPPGGGISYEQYFGPGTRLTVT.

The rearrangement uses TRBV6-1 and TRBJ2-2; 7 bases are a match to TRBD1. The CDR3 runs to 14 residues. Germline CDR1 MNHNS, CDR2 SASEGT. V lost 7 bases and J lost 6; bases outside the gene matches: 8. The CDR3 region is CASNRDSLAGELFF. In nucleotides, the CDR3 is TGTGCCAGCAACCGGGACAGCCTCGCCGGGGAGCTGTTTTTT.

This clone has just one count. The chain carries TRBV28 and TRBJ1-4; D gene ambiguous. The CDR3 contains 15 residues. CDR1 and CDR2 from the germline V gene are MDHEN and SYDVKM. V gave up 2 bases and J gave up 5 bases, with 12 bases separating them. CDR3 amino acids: CASSLELSFNEKLFF. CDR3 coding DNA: TGTGCCAGCAGTTTAGAGTTGTCCTTCAATGAAAAACTGTTTTTT.

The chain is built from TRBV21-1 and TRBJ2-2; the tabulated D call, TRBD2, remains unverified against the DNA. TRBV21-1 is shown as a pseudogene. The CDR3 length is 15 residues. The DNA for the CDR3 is TGTGCCGTAGGGACTAGCGGGTCGAACACCGGGGAGCTGTTTTTT. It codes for CAVGTSGSNTGELFF.

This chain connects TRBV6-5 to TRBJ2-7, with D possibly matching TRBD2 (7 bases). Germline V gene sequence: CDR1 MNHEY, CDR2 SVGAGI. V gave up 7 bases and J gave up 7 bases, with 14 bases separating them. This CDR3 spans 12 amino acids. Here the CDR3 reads CASTDRGAEQYF. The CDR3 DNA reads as TGTGCCAGCACCGATCGGGGGGCAGAGCAGTACTTC.

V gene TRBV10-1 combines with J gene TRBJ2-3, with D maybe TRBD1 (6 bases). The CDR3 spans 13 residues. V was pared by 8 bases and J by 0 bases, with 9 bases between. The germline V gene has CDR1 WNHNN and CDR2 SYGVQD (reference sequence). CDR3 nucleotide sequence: TGCGCCAGCTTGGACAGCAGCACAGATACGCAGTATTTT. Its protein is CASLDSSTDTQYF.

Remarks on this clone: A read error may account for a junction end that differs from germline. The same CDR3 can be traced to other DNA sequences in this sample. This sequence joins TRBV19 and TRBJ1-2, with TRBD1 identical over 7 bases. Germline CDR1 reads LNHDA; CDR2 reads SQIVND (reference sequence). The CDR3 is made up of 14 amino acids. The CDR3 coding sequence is TGTGCCAGTAGTACATATGTGACAGGGTCCGGCTATACCTTC. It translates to CASSTYVTGSGYTF.

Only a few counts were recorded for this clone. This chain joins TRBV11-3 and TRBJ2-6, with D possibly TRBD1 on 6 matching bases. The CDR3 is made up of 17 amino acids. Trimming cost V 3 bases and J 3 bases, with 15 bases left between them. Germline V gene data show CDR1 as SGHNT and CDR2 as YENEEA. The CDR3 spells CASSFRQESGGANVLTF. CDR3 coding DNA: TGTGCCAGCAGCTTTCGACAGGAGTCTGGTGGGGCCAACGTCCTGACTTTC.

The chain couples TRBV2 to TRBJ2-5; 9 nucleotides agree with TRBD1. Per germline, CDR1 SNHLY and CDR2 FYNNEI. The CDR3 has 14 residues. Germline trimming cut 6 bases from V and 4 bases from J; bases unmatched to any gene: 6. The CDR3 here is CASSLQGQGETQYF. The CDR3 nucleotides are TGTGCCAGCAGCCTACAGGGACAGGGAGAGACCCAGTACTTC.

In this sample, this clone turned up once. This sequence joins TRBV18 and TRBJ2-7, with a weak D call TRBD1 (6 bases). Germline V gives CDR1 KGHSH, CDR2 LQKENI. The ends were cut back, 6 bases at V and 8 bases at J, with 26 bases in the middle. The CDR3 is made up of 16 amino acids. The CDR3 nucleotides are TGTGCCAGCTCTTTAAAATCAGGGGATTCCTACGAGAAGCAGTACTTC. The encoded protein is CASSLKSGDSYEKQYF.

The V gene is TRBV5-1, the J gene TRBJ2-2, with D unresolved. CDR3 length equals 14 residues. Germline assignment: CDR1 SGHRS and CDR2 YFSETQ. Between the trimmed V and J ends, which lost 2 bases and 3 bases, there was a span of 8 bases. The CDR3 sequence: CASSFGRDTGELFF. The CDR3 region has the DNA TGCGCCAGCAGCTTTGGGCGAGACACCGGGGAGCTGTTTTTT.

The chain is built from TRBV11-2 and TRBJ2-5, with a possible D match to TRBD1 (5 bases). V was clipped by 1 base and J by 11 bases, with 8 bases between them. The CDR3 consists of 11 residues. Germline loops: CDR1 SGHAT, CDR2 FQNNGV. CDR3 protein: CASSLVGRQYF. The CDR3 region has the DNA TGTGCCAGCAGCTTAGTGGGGCGGCAGTACTTC.

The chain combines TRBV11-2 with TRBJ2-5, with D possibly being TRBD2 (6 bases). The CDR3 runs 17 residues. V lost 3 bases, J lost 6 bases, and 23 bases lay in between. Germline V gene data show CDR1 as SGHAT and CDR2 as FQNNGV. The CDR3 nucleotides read TGTGCCAGCAGCTTCGCCTCTGGGGGACTTTCCAGTCAGACCCAGTACTTC. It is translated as CASSFASGGLSSQTQYF. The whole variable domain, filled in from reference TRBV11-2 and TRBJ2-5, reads EAGVAQSPRYKIIEKRQSVAFWCNPISGHATLYWYQQILGQGPKLLIQFQNNGVVDDSQLPKDRFSAERLKGVDSTLKIQPAKLEDSAVYLCASSFASGGLSSQTQYFGPGTRLLVL.

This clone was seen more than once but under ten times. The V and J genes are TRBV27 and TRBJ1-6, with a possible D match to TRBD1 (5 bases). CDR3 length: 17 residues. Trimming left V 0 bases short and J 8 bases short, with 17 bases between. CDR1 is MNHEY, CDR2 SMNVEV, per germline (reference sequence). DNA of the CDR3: TGTGCCAGCAGTTTATCAGCCCGACAGAAGAGAGATTCACCCCTCCACTTT. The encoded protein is CASSLSARQKRDSPLHF.

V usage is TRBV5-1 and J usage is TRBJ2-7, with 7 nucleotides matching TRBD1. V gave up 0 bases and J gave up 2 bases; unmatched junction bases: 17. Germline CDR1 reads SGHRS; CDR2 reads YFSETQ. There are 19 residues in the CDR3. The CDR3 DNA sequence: TGCGCCAGCAGCTTGGGTCTTGGCAGGGGGTCAGATATCGCCTACGAGCAGTACTTC. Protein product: CASSLGLGRGSDIAYEQYF. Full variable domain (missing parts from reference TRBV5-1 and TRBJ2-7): KAGVTQTPRYLIKTRGQQVTLSCSPISGHRSVSWYQQTPGQGLQFLFEYFSETQRNKGNFPGRFSGRQFSNSRSEMNVSTLELGDSALYLCASSLGLGRGSDIAYEQYFGPGTRLTVT.

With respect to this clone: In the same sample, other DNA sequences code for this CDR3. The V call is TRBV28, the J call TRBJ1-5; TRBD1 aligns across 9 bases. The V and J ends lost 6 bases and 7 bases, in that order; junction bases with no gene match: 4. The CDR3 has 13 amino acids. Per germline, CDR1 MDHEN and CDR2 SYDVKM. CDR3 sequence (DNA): TGTGCCAGCAGATACACAGGGGGCCAGCCCCAGCATTTT. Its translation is CASRYTGGQPQHF.

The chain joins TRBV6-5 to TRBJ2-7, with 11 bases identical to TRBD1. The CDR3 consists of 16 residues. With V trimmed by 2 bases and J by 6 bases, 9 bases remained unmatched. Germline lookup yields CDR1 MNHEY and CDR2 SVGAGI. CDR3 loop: CASSYIPDRGLIEQYF. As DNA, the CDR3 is TGTGCCAGCAGTTACATCCCGGACAGGGGGCTCATCGAGCAGTACTTC.

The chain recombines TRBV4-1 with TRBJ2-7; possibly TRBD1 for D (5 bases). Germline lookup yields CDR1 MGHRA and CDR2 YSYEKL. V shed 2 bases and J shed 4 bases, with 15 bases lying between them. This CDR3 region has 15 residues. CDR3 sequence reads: CASSQTALTEYEQYF. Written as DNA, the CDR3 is TGCGCCAGCAGCCAAACCGCCTTGACAGAGTACGAGCAGTACTTC.

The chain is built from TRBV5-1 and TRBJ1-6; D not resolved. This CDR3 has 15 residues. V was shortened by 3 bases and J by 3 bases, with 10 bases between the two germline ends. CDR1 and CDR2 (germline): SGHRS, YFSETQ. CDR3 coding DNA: TGCGCCAGCAGCTCATTACGGAGCTATAATTCACCCCTCCACTTT. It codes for CASSSLRSYNSPLHF.

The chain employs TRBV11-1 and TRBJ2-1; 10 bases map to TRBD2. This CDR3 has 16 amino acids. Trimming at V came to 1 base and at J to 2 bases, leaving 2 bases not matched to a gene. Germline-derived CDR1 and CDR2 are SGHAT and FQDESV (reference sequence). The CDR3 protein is CASSLVAGGPYNEQFF. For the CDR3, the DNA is TGTGCCAGCAGCTTAGTAGCGGGGGGACCCTACAATGAGCAGTTCTTC. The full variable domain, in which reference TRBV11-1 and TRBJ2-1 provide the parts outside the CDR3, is EAEVAQSPRYKITEKSQAVAFWCDPISGHATLYWYRQILGQGPELLVQFQDESVVDDSQLPKDRFSAERLKGVDSTLKIQPAELGDSAMYLCASSLVAGGPYNEQFFGPGTRLTVL.

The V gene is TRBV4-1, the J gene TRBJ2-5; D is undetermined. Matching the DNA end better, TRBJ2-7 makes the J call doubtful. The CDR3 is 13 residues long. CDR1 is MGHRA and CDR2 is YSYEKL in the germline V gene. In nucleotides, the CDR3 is TGCGCCAGCAGCCAAGGTCGAGCCTACGAGCAGTACTTC. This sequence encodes CASSQGRAYEQYF.

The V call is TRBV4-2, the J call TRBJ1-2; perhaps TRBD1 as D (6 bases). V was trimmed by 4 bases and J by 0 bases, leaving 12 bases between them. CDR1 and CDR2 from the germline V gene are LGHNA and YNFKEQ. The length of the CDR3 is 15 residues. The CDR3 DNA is TGTGCCAGCAGCCCACCCGGGACAACTAACTATGGCTACACCTTC. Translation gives CASSPPGTTNYGYTF.

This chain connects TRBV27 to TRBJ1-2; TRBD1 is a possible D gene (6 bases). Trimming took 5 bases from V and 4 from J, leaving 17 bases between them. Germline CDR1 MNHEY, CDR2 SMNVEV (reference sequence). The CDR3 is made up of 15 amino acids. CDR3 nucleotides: TGTGCCAGCAGTGTGGGGGCGCGGGCTAGCTATGGCTACACCTTC. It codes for CASSVGARASYGYTF.